The present T cell receptor beta chain was sequenced within a study of CD8+ T cells in alopecia areata. Looking at the study overall: Administration of oral tofacitinib to treated patients was at 5 to 10 mg twice daily.

General study points: In scalp samples, resident alphabeta T cells of normal skin are also sequenced. Lesional scalp exceeded normal scalp in clonality, especially in alopecia totalis/universalis.

To note about this clone: Its specificity is unknown.

Peripheral blood and lesional scalp punch biopsies were taken from alopecia areata patients. As the sequencing template, cDNA was produced by extracting RNA and reverse transcribing it. Method: immunoSEQ multiplex PCR; TCRdb's copy keeps in-frame clones and lacks some. This sample yields some 150,000 clones, of which under 60% are seen a single time; 6.4% belongs to the top ten. Germline V CDR1 and CDR2: SGHDT, YYEEEE. This CDR3 comprises 16 residues. Trimming shortened V by 2 bases and J by 4 bases, and 16 bases separated the two germline ends. The sample in question was CD4+ T cells sorted from blood, obtained at week 0. The TCR was taken from a human donor with alopecia areata. The chain has TRBV5-6 and TRBJ1-3, with D uncertain. The CDR3 DNA follows: TGTGCCAGCAGCTTTTATGATAGGGCGACGGGAAACACCATATATTTT. It specifies CASSFYDRATGNTIYF.